This TCR beta chain is drawn from a study of CD8 T cells in ankylosing spondylitis. Overall study findings and caveats: A motif in TCR beta, a set of roughly 8 highly homologous variants, appeared characteristic of ankylosing spondylitis blood.

TCRdb re-derived calls from the 5' RACE reads in MiXCR, one entry per CDR3 protein. This table has more than 150,000 distinct CDR3 sequences, approximately 12% appearing once. Unmatched junction bases numbered 6, after V lost 0 bases and J lost 8 bases. Germline CDR1 reads DFQATT; CDR2 reads SNEGSKA (reference sequence). This CDR3 region has 15 residues. This clonotype was found many times. Its specificity is unknown. Sequencing used blood, either unsorted or a sorted T cell fraction (not recorded which). The chain carries TRBV20-1 and TRBJ2-1, with 11 bases aligning to TRBD2. The TCR originated in a female donor with ankylosing spondylitis or in good health (not recorded which). This chain's CDR3 is CSARELAGDAYEQFF. The CDR3, as DNA: TGCAGTGCTAGAGAACTAGCGGGAGATGCCTATGAGCAGTTCTTC.